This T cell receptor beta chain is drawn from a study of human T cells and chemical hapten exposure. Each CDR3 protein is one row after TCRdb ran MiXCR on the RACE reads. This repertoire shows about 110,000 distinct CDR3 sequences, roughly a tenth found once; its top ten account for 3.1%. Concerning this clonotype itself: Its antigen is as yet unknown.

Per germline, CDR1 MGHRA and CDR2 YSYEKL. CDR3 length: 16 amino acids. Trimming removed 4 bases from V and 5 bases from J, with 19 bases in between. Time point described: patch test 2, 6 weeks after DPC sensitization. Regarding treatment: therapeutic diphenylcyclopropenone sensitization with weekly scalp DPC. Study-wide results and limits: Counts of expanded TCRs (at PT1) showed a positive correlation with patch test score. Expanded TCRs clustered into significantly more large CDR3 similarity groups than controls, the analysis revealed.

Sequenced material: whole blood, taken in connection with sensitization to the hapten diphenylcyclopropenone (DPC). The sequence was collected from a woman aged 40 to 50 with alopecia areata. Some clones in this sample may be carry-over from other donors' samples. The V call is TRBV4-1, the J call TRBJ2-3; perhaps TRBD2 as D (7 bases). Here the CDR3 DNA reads TGCGCCAGCAGCCTAAGGGGGGGGCCGGGCGTAGATACGCAGTATTTT. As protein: CASSLRGGPGVDTQYF.